This TCR beta chain was documented in a study of blood T cells in healthy people across ages. Overall study results and limits: As age increased, TCR beta diversity per million T cells fell in a roughly linear fashion.

This clonotype has just a few counts. Its antigen is as yet unknown. CDR3 size: 14 residues. The germline CDR1 and CDR2 sequences are SQVTM and ANQGSEA. Sample-barcoded 5' priming and a J-beta primer mix drove a second PCR of about 7 to 11 cycles. TCRdb re-called the 5' RACE reads with MiXCR, one entry per CDR3 protein. The profile covers over 1,200,000 distinct CDR3 sequences, with around 55% appearing a single time and approximately 7% taken by the ten largest. This sequence joins TRBV29-1 and TRBJ2-7; D perhaps matches TRBD2 (5 bases). The end of the DNA fits TRBJ2-5 better, so the J call may be wrong. This receptor was identified in a man between 18 and 29 years old in good health. Sequenced material: blood. This CDR3 is CSAGLQVRRETQYF. DNA of the CDR3: TGCAGCGCCGGGTTGCAGGTCAGGAGGGAGACCCAGTACTTC.